These 32 T cell receptor beta chains originate from one sample sequenced in a study of T cell responses to AZD1222 COVID-19 vaccine. Sequenced by immunoSEQ multiplex PCR; TCRdb stores in-frame clones only, minus some. The sample lists about 110,000 clones, approximately 90% seen once, with approximately 17% in the top ten. The source material was peripheral blood, sampled on day 0 of AZD1222 vaccination. Receptor source: an adult in good health.

The chain links TRBV4-3 to TRBJ1-1; 7 bases fit TRBD1. Germline-derived CDR1 and CDR2 are LGHNA and YSLEER. With 1 base clipped from V and 6 bases from J, the junction kept 8 bases outside the gene matches. The CDR3 totals 15 residues. This CDR3 reads CASSQADRVSSEAFF. DNA of the CDR3: TGCGCCAGCAGCCAAGCCGACAGGGTGTCCTCTGAAGCTTTCTTT.

V and J are TRBV5-1 and TRBJ2-1; possibly TRBD2 for D (7 bases). Germline V lookup: CDR1 SGHRS, CDR2 YFSETQ. The CDR3 extends over 16 amino acids. V shed 0 bases and J shed 4 bases, with 14 bases lying between them. The chain's CDR3 is CASSLEGGGRYNEQFF. CDR3 DNA: TGCGCCAGCAGCTTGGAGGGAGGGGGACGTTACAATGAGCAGTTCTTC.

The rearrangement links TRBV19 to TRBJ1-2; unclear D gene. This CDR3 comprises 12 residues. V lost 3 bases to trimming and J lost 5 bases, with 7 bases between them. The germline V gene has CDR1 LNHDA and CDR2 SQIVND (reference sequence). The CDR3 here is CASSIAGYGYTF. The CDR3, as DNA: TGTGCCAGTAGTATCGCAGGATATGGCTACACCTTC.

The rearrangement uses TRBV30 and TRBJ1-2; 7 bases agree with TRBD1. V lost 7 bases to trimming and J lost 4 bases; unmatched junction nucleotides: 6. Germline V gene lookup returns CDR1 GTSNPN and CDR2 SVGIG (reference sequence). The CDR3 is 12 amino acids. The CDR3 here is CASRTGSYGYTF. The CDR3 DNA reads as TGTGCCTCAAGGACAGGTAGCTATGGCTACACCTTC.

The genes are TRBV24-1 and TRBJ1-2, with TRBD1 matching 8 bases. CDR3 length: 13 residues. V shed 4 bases and J 6 bases; nucleotides not matched to a gene: 3. Germline V lookup: CDR1 KGHDR, CDR2 SFDVKD. The CDR3 is CATSDPGGHGYTF. CDR3 bases: TGTGCCACCAGTGACCCAGGGGGCCATGGCTACACCTTC.

The V gene is TRBV4-2, the J gene TRBJ2-5; 13 bases fit TRBD2. The V gene end was trimmed by 4 bases and the J gene end by 5 bases; junction bases not matched to a gene: 7. The CDR3 contains 16 residues. Germline lookup yields CDR1 LGHNA and CDR2 YNFKEQ. DNA for the CDR3: TGTGCCAGCAGCCCGGCGGGACTAGCGGGAAAGGAGACCCAGTACTTC. Translated, it gives CASSPAGLAGKETQYF.

The chain joins TRBV11-1 to TRBJ2-5, with D possibly TRBD1 on 6 matching bases. The V end was cut by 5 bases, the J end by 5 bases, with 15 bases between. CDR1 SGHAT and CDR2 FQDESV come from the germline V gene (reference sequence). The length of the CDR3 is 14 residues. The chain's CDR3 is CASSPDSAWETQYF. CDR3 bases: TGTGCCAGCAGCCCGGACAGTGCTTGGGAGACCCAGTACTTC. The full variable domain, its missing parts supplied by reference TRBV11-1 and TRBJ2-5, is EAEVAQSPRYKITEKSQAVAFWCDPISGHATLYWYRQILGQGPELLVQFQDESVVDDSQLPKDRFSAERLKGVDSTLKIQPAELGDSAMYLCASSPDSAWETQYFGPGTRLLVL.

This chain links TRBV5-4 with TRBJ2-1; no firm D call. Germline V CDR1 and CDR2: SGHNT, YYREEE (reference sequence). The V gene lost 0 bases and the J gene lost 6 bases, with 7 bases spanning the gap. This CDR3 has 13 amino acids. The CDR3 is CASSLGLGNEQFF. The CDR3 nucleotides read TGTGCCAGCAGCTTGGGATTAGGCAATGAGCAGTTCTTC.

The rearrangement links TRBV5-5 to TRBJ1-3; perhaps TRBD1 as D (6 bases). The germline V gene encodes CDR1 SGHKS and CDR2 YYEKEE (reference sequence). V was cut by 0 bases and J by 4 bases, with 11 bases left in between. The CDR3 totals 15 residues. CDR3 sequence: CASSLGWGPGNTIYF. The CDR3 DNA follows: TGTGCCAGCAGCTTGGGGTGGGGGCCGGGAAACACCATATATTTT.

V is TRBV5-1 and J is TRBJ2-7; 9 bases are a match to TRBD1. Germline CDR1 SGHRS, CDR2 YFSETQ. After removal of 4 bases from V and 2 bases from J, the junction contained 7 bases not matched to a gene. This CDR3 is 15 amino acids long. CDR3 in DNA: TGCGCCAGCAGCCGGTTGACAGGGGGGCCCTACGAGCAGTACTTC. Amino acids: CASSRLTGGPYEQYF.

This clone occurred once. V and J are TRBV5-6 and TRBJ2-1; tentative D call: TRBD1 (5 bases). V was cut by 6 bases and J by 1 base, with 23 bases left in between. The CDR3 length is 18 residues. Germline loops: CDR1 SGHDT, CDR2 YYEEEE. The CDR3 here is CASTSVEWGAFSYNEQFF. The DNA for the CDR3 is TGTGCCAGCACCTCCGTTGAGTGGGGCGCGTTTTCCTACAATGAGCAGTTCTTC. The entire variable domain, with the rest obtained from reference TRBV5-6 and TRBJ2-1, is as follows: DAGVTQSPTHLIKTRGQQVTLRCSPKSGHDTVSWYQQALGQGPQFIFQYYEEEERQRGNFPDRFSGHQFPNYSSELNVNALLLGDSALYLCASTSVEWGAFSYNEQFFGPGTRLTVL.

The chain uses TRBV6-5 and TRBJ2-3, with D possibly matching TRBD2 (6 bases). The CDR3 contains 13 residues. V lost 8 bases and J 0 bases, leaving 9 bases between the germline ends. Germline V CDR1 and CDR2: MNHEY, SVGAGI. The CDR3: CASRLGSTDTQYF. The CDR3 DNA sequence: TGTGCCAGCCGACTAGGTAGCACAGATACGCAGTATTTT.

The gene calls are TRBV19 and TRBJ2-1; 12 bases are a match to TRBD2. Germline lookup yields CDR1 LNHDA and CDR2 SQIVND (reference sequence). This CDR3 is 15 amino acids long. Trimming cost V 1 base and J 7 bases; bases outside gene matches: 2. In nucleotides, the CDR3 is TGTGCCAGTAGTATAGGGACTAGCGGGAATAATGAGCAGTTCTTC. Translating it yields CASSIGTSGNNEQFF.

This sequence joins TRBV6-5 and TRBJ1-5; D is uncertain. The CDR3 totals 13 residues. Looked up from germline, CDR1 is MNHEY and CDR2 is SVGAGI. Trimming cost V 2 bases and J 5 bases, with 7 bases left between them. CDR3 DNA sequence: TGTGCCAGCAGTTACGGGAGCGATCAGCCCCAGCATTTT. Its translation: CASSYGSDQPQHF.

V is TRBV7-2 and J is TRBJ2-2; 10 bases are a match to TRBD2. Trimming cost V 2 bases and J 5 bases; bases outside gene matches: 2. Germline loops: CDR1 SGHTA, CDR2 FQGNSA. The CDR3 totals 15 residues. The CDR3 DNA reads TGTGCCAGCAGCTTAATACTAGCGGGGACCGGGGAGCTGTTTTTT. This sequence encodes CASSLILAGTGELFF. Filled out from reference TRBV7-2 and TRBJ2-2, the complete variable domain reads GAGVSQSPSNKVTEKGKDVELRCDPISGHTALYWYRQSLGQGLEFLIYFQGNSAPDKSGLPSDRFSAERTGGSVSTLTIQRTQQEDSAVYLCASSLILAGTGELFFGEGSRLTVL.

The rearrangement uses TRBV9 and TRBJ1-4; D is perhaps TRBD1 (6 bases). There are 16 residues in the CDR3. Germline V gives CDR1 SGDLS, CDR2 YYNGEE. V gave up 3 bases and J gave up 2 bases, with 14 bases separating them. The CDR3 region is CASSARGGPTNEKLFF. Here the CDR3 DNA reads TGTGCCAGCAGCGCTAGAGGGGGGCCGACTAATGAAAAACTGTTTTTT.

In its sample, this clone was seen a few times. The chain joins TRBV19 to TRBJ1-2; D possibly corresponds to TRBD1 (5 bases). Germline CDR1 and CDR2: LNHDA and SQIVND (reference sequence). The CDR3 runs 14 residues. The V end lost 1 base, the J end lost 7 bases, and 13 bases lay between the germline ends. The CDR3 here is CASSIVSGESGYTF. CDR3 nucleotide sequence: TGTGCCAGTAGTATAGTCTCGGGGGAGAGTGGCTACACCTTC.

The rearrangement uses TRBV5-6 and TRBJ2-1; 7 nucleotides match TRBD2. Germline values: CDR1 SGHDT, CDR2 YYEEEE. The CDR3 loop spans 14 amino acids. Trimming took 6 bases from V and 3 from J; bases not matched to a gene: 6. The CDR3: CASKPSGNYNEQFF. The DNA of the CDR3 is TGTGCCAGCAAGCCTAGCGGAAACTACAATGAGCAGTTCTTC.

The V gene is TRBV9, the J gene TRBJ1-4, with D possibly matching TRBD1 (5 bases). This CDR3 has 15 residues. The germline V gene encodes CDR1 SGDLS and CDR2 YYNGEE. V was pared by 4 bases and J by 0 bases, with 10 bases between. CDR3 loop: CASSPGTATNEKLFF. CDR3 nucleotides: TGTGCCAGCAGCCCGGGGACGGCAACTAATGAAAAACTGTTTTTT.

The chain has TRBV20-1 and TRBJ2-4; D may be TRBD1 (8 bases). This CDR3 has 15 amino acids. The germline V gene encodes CDR1 DFQATT and CDR2 SNEGSKA (reference sequence). Trimming removed 3 bases from V and 10 bases from J, with 22 bases in between. CDR3 sequence: CSASSTGGGRMIQYF. In DNA, the CDR3 is TGCAGTGCTAGTTCCACAGGGGGGGGACGAATGATTCAGTACTTC.

Details on this clone: The sample holds other DNA sequences that translate to the same CDR3. The genes are TRBV2 and TRBJ1-1; weak D call: TRBD1 (5 bases). CDR1 SNHLY and CDR2 FYNNEI come from the germline V gene. The CDR3 covers 13 residues. V dropped 4 bases and J dropped 2 bases, with 8 bases sitting between them. Here the CDR3 reads CASSGQPNTEAFF. The CDR3, as DNA: TGTGCCAGCAGTGGACAGCCCAACACTGAAGCTTTCTTT.

DNA for the CDR3: TGTGCCAGTAGCTTAGTCTCAGGGGGTGACATTCAGTACTTC. The encoded protein is CASSLVSGGDIQYF. The V gene is TRBV19, the J gene TRBJ2-4; 7 nucleotides line up with TRBD1. Trimming took 6 bases from V and 8 from J; bases not matched to a gene: 10. The CDR3 sequence is 14 residues long. Germline values: CDR1 LNHDA, CDR2 SQIVND (reference sequence). Variable domain in full (rest from reference TRBV19 and TRBJ2-4): DGGITQSPKYLFRKEGQNVTLSCEQNLNHDAMYWYRQDPGQGLRLIYYSQIVNDFQKGDIAEGYSVSREKKESFPLTVTSAQKNPTAFYLCASSLVSGGDIQYFGAGTRLSVL.

This chain uses TRBV6-1 with TRBJ2-7; D possibly corresponds to TRBD1 (6 bases). Deletions cut 3 bases from V and 4 bases from J, with 7 bases between. This CDR3 is 12 amino acids long. Germline-derived CDR1 and CDR2 are MNHNS and SASEGT. The CDR3: CASSETGYEQYV. In DNA form, the CDR3 reads TGTGCCAGCAGTGAGACAGGTTACGAGCAGTACGTC.

CDR3 nucleotide sequence: TGCGCCAGCAGCTTTCTCGGACAGACTAATGAAAAACTGTTTTTT. Translated: CASSFLGQTNEKLFF. This chain connects TRBV5-1 to TRBJ1-4; maybe TRBD1 (6 bases). V lost 2 bases and J 2 bases, leaving 10 bases between the germline ends. The CDR3 loop spans 15 amino acids. Germline V gene data show CDR1 as SGHRS and CDR2 as YFSETQ.

There are a few counts of this clone. J is TRBJ1-6 and V is TRBV19; D might be TRBD1 (5 bases). This CDR3 spans 17 amino acids. The germline V gene has CDR1 LNHDA and CDR2 SQIVND (reference sequence). Trimming shortened V by 6 bases and J by 0 bases, and 15 bases separated the two germline ends. CDR3 coding DNA: TGTGCCAGTAGGGGGTTGGGGGTCAGCTCCTATAATTCACCCCTCCACTTT. Translated: CASRGLGVSSYNSPLHF.

This chain joins TRBV7-3 and TRBJ1-5; TRBD1 matches at 7 bases. The CDR3 loop spans 15 amino acids. Unmatched junction bases numbered 6, after V lost 2 bases and J lost 5 bases. Per the germline V gene, CDR1 is SGHTA and CDR2 is FQGTGA. The CDR3 reads CASSLGQDRDQPQHF. CDR3 nucleotides: TGTGCCAGCAGCTTAGGACAGGATCGAGATCAGCCCCAGCATTTT.

CDR3 loop: CASSLIGAGYGYTF. In DNA form, the CDR3 reads TGTGCCAGCAGTCTAATCGGGGCAGGCTATGGCTACACCTTC. The chain is built from TRBV2 and TRBJ1-2, with D perhaps TRBD1 (5 bases). CDR3 length: 14 amino acids. V lost 5 bases to trimming and J lost 4 bases, with 14 bases between them. Germline CDR1 reads SNHLY; CDR2 reads FYNNEI.

This clone was recorded once. V is TRBV9 and J is TRBJ2-7; D is unresolved. Trimming took 0 bases from V and 2 from J, leaving 15 bases between them. The CDR3 sequence is 16 residues long. CDR1 is SGDLS, CDR2 YYNGEE, per germline. The chain's CDR3 is CASSVGHALNAYEQYF. The DNA for the CDR3 is TGTGCCAGCAGCGTAGGGCACGCTCTAAATGCCTACGAGCAGTACTTC.

The rearrangement joins TRBV19 to TRBJ2-1; D is uncertain. The length of the CDR3 is 14 residues. From germline, CDR1 is LNHDA and CDR2 SQIVND (reference sequence). Trimming took off 6 bases at V and 3 bases at J, with 12 bases between the two ends. The CDR3 region has the DNA TGTGCCAGTAGGCAAGGGTGGGGCTACAATGAGCAGTTCTTC. Protein product: CASRQGWGYNEQFF.

The chain couples TRBV7-9 to TRBJ2-3, with D possibly being TRBD1 (5 bases). The CDR3 sequence is 16 residues long. Deletions cut 5 bases from V and 1 base from J, with 16 bases between. In germline, CDR1 is SEHNR, CDR2 FQNEAQ (reference sequence). In DNA, the CDR3 is TGTGCCAGCAGCCCCGACAGTGCAACCCGCACAGATACGCAGTATTTT. It translates to CASSPDSATRTDTQYF.

The chain carries TRBV4-2 and TRBJ2-2; 12 bases line up with TRBD2. The CDR3 spans 14 residues. The ends lost 10 bases at V and 8 bases at J; junction bases unmatched: 8. Germline CDR1 and CDR2: LGHNA and YNFKEQ. The CDR3 loop reads CATTSGRISGELFF. In nucleotides, the CDR3 is TGTGCCACGACTAGCGGGAGAATTTCGGGGGAGCTGTTTTTT.

The chain joins TRBV9 to TRBJ2-5; 11 nucleotides agree with TRBD2. CDR1 is SGDLS, CDR2 YYNGEE, per germline. CDR3 size: 15 residues. After removal of 6 bases from V and 0 bases from J, the junction contained 4 bases not matched to a gene. The DNA for the CDR3 is TGTGCCAGCACCCAGGGACTAGCGGACCAAGAGACCCAGTACTTC. Its protein is CASTQGLADQETQYF.